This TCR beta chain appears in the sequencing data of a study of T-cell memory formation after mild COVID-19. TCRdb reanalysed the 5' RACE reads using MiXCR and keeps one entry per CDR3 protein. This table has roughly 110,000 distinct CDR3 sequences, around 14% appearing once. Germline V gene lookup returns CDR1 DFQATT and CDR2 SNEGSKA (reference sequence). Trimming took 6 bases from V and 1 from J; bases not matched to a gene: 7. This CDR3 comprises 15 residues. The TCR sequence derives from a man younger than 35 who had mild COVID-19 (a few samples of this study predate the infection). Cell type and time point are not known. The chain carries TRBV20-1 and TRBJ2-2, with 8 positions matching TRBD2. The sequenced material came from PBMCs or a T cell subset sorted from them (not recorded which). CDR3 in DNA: TGCAGTGCGGGCTCGACTAGCGAGAACACCGGGGAGCTGTTTTTT. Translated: CSAGSTSENTGELFF.